The 30 T cell receptor beta chains given below trace back to one sample, sequenced in a study of shared clonotypes between healthy human individuals. The assay was immunoSEQ multiplex PCR, and TCRdb's table has in-frame clones only and misses some. The table includes just over 2,000,000 clones, 95% detected once. Material: naive CD4+ T cells sorted from blood. Subset defined: CD45RA+ positively selected. The receptors were sampled from a man between 18 and 35 years old in good health.

This chain links TRBV21-1 with TRBJ2-1; the D call in the table, TRBD2, was not verified against the DNA. TRBV21-1 has pseudogene status. The CDR3 covers 14 residues. The chain's CDR3 is CASSKLNGRDEQFF. CDR3 in DNA: TGTGCCAGCAGCAAATTGAACGGGAGGGATGAGCAGTTCTTC.

V is TRBV30 and J is TRBJ2-7, with a weak D call TRBD1 (6 bases). Germline assignment: CDR1 GTSNPN and CDR2 SVGIG (reference sequence). The length of the CDR3 is 14 residues. V dropped 0 bases and J dropped 5 bases, with 14 bases sitting between them. CDR3 amino acids: CAWSVGWGPHEQYF. CDR3 sequence (DNA): TGTGCCTGGAGTGTCGGTTGGGGGCCCCACGAGCAGTACTTC.

Note on this clone: Other DNA sequences in this specimen translate into the identical CDR3. The chain combines TRBV19 with TRBJ2-7, with TRBD1 as a possible D gene (5 bases). Germline CDR1 and CDR2: LNHDA and SQIVND (reference sequence). This CDR3 has 14 amino acids. V dropped 3 bases and J dropped 1 base, with 10 bases sitting between them. This CDR3 reads CASSIGPGSYEQYF. CDR3 nucleotides: TGTGCCAGTAGTATTGGGCCAGGGTCCTACGAGCAGTACTTC.

This clone was found once. The gene calls are TRBV19 and TRBJ1-1; 8 bases agree with TRBD1. The CDR3 contains 15 residues. The V and J ends lost 5 bases and 4 bases, in that order; junction bases with no gene match: 9. Per germline, CDR1 LNHDA and CDR2 SQIVND (reference sequence). CDR3 nucleotide sequence: TGTGCCAGTAGTCGACCAGGACAGGGCGGCACTGAAGCTTTCTTT. The encoded protein is CASSRPGQGGTEAFF. Supplemented by reference TRBV19 and TRBJ1-1, the full variable domain reads DGGITQSPKYLFRKEGQNVTLSCEQNLNHDAMYWYRQDPGQGLRLIYYSQIVNDFQKGDIAEGYSVSREKKESFPLTVTSAQKNPTAFYLCASSRPGQGGTEAFFGQGTRLTVV.

V gene TRBV6-4 combines with J gene TRBJ2-7; tentatively, D is TRBD1 or TRBD2 (6 bases each). This CDR3 has 13 amino acids. V lost 7 bases and J lost 4, with 14 bases in between. Germline V gene sequence: CDR1 MRHNA, CDR2 SNTAGT. CDR3 sequence: CASTAEGGYEQYF. DNA for the CDR3: TGTGCCAGCACCGCGGAGGGGGGATACGAGCAGTACTTC.

The genes are TRBV4-3 and TRBJ1-2; D may be TRBD1 (6 bases). Germline loops: CDR1 LGHNA, CDR2 YSLEER. There are 17 residues in the CDR3. V lost 2 bases to trimming and J lost 4 bases, with 20 bases between them. Written as DNA, the CDR3 is TGCGCCAGCAGCCAATCATTGGACAGCCCGGCGGTCTATGGCTACACCTTC. Protein sequence: CASSQSLDSPAVYGYTF.

The chain uses TRBV5-6 and TRBJ1-2, with TRBD1 matching over 7 bases. Germline loops: CDR1 SGHDT, CDR2 YYEEEE. Losses at the gene ends were 2 bases for V and 3 bases for J; bases not matched to a gene: 13. The CDR3 runs to 17 residues. The CDR3 coding sequence is TGTGCCAGCAGCTTAACCCGCCGACAGGGAATGGACTATGGCTACACCTTC. Its protein product is CASSLTRRQGMDYGYTF. Using reference TRBV5-6 and TRBJ1-2 for the parts outside the CDR3, the full variable domain is DAGVTQSPTHLIKTRGQQVTLRCSPKSGHDTVSWYQQALGQGPQFIFQYYEEEERQRGNFPDRFSGHQFPNYSSELNVNALLLGDSALYLCASSLTRRQGMDYGYTFGSGTRLTVV.

This clone showed up just a few times. CDR3 sequence: CASRNRESNQPQHF. In DNA, the CDR3 is TGTGCCAGCCGGAACAGGGAGAGCAATCAGCCCCAGCATTTT. V is TRBV6-6 and J is TRBJ1-5, with TRBD1 as a possible D gene (6 bases). Germline V gene sequence: CDR1 MNHNY, CDR2 SVGAGI (reference sequence). V dropped 8 bases and J dropped 1 base, with 12 bases sitting between them. The CDR3 covers 14 residues.

The chain carries TRBV5-1 and TRBJ1-1; 9 positions match TRBD1. Germline V CDR1 and CDR2: SGHRS, YFSETQ. With 3 bases clipped from V and 8 bases from J, the junction kept 8 bases outside the gene matches. The CDR3 length is 14 residues. CDR3 residues: CASSSTGGALEAFF. In nucleotides, the CDR3 is TGCGCCAGCAGCTCAACAGGGGGCGCTTTGGAAGCTTTCTTT.

The chain is built from TRBV7-9 and TRBJ2-7, with TRBD2 identical over 8 bases. The CDR3 runs to 15 residues. Germline lookup yields CDR1 SEHNR and CDR2 FQNEAQ (reference sequence). The V gene end was trimmed by 5 bases and the J gene end by 3 bases; junction bases not matched to a gene: 9. The CDR3 reads CASSPGGAADYEQYF. CDR3 nucleotides: TGTGCCAGCAGCCCCGGGGGGGCAGCGGACTACGAGCAGTACTTC.

In its sample, this clone was seen once. This rearrangement joins TRBV18 to TRBJ1-3; no clear D. The V end was cut by 2 bases, the J end by 2 bases, with 7 bases between. This CDR3 is 14 amino acids long. Germline CDR1 KGHSH, CDR2 LQKENI. The CDR3 region is CASSPERAGNTIYF. DNA of the CDR3: TGTGCCAGCTCACCAGAAAGGGCTGGAAACACCATATATTTT.

The J gene is TRBJ2-5, the V gene TRBV19, with 7 bases identical to TRBD1. The CDR3 has 16 amino acids. Germline V gives CDR1 LNHDA, CDR2 SQIVND (reference sequence). Trimming removed 6 bases from V and 2 bases from J; junction bases left unmatched: 12. CDR3 bases: TGTGCCAGTAGCCTTATCCCGGGACAGAGACAAGAGACCCAGTACTTC. Translated: CASSLIPGQRQETQYF. Complete variable domain (other parts from reference TRBV19 and TRBJ2-5): DGGITQSPKYLFRKEGQNVTLSCEQNLNHDAMYWYRQDPGQGLRLIYYSQIVNDFQKGDIAEGYSVSREKKESFPLTVTSAQKNPTAFYLCASSLIPGQRQETQYFGPGTRLLVL.

A word on this clone: The same CDR3 is also encoded by other DNA sequences in this sample. The V and J genes are TRBV6-1 and TRBJ1-4, with 9 bases matching TRBD1. The CDR3 sequence is 14 residues long. V lost 6 bases, J lost 4 bases, and 3 bases stayed unmatched. Germline assignment: CDR1 MNHNS and CDR2 SASEGT. CDR3 sequence: CASSTGGGNEKLFF. In nucleotides, the CDR3 is TGTGCCAGCAGCACAGGGGGCGGTAATGAAAAACTGTTTTTT.

V gene TRBV7-2 combines with J gene TRBJ2-2, with 11 bases identical to TRBD2. The V segment lost 5 bases and the J segment 4 bases; nucleotides outside the gene matches: 9. Germline CDR1 SGHTA, CDR2 FQGNSA. This CDR3 has 17 amino acids. This CDR3 reads CASSARTSGSGTGELFF. The DNA of the CDR3 is TGTGCCAGCAGCGCTCGTACTAGCGGGAGCGGCACCGGGGAGCTGTTTTTT.

The chain has TRBV11-2 and TRBJ2-5; 10 nucleotides line up with TRBD1. V lost 4 bases, J lost 4 bases, and 6 bases stayed unmatched. Looked up from germline, CDR1 is SGHAT and CDR2 is FQNNGV. The CDR3 sequence is 15 residues long. This CDR3 reads CASSSLDRGIETQYF. The CDR3 region has the DNA TGTGCCAGCAGCTCTCTGGACAGGGGGATAGAGACCCAGTACTTC.

The V call is TRBV7-2, the J call TRBJ2-7; D gene unclear. V was trimmed by 4 bases and J by 3 bases, leaving 7 bases between them. Germline V gives CDR1 SGHTA, CDR2 FQGNSA. CDR3 size: 12 residues. The CDR3, as DNA: TGTGCCAGCAGCTACGAGTTCTACGAGCAGTACTTC. The encoded protein is CASSYEFYEQYF.

This chain links TRBV19 with TRBJ2-7, with 7 bases that match TRBD1. This CDR3 spans 13 amino acids. V shed 6 bases, J shed 2 bases, and the junction held 4 bases outside the gene matches. Germline-derived CDR1 and CDR2 are LNHDA and SQIVND (reference sequence). CDR3 sequence reads: CASRPDRAYEQYF. The CDR3 DNA reads as TGTGCCAGTAGACCAGACAGGGCCTACGAGCAGTACTTC.

This clone appeared a single time. The CDR3 nucleotides read TGTGCCAGCAGCTTAAAGGGAGCGGGAGGGGTAAACATTCAGTACTTC. Translation gives CASSLKGAGGVNIQYF. This chain links TRBV7-2 with TRBJ2-4; 10 nucleotides match TRBD2. Germline CDR1 reads SGHTA; CDR2 reads FQGNSA. V shed 2 bases, J shed 6 bases, and the junction held 7 bases outside the gene matches. The CDR3 sequence is 16 residues long. Supplemented by reference TRBV7-2 and TRBJ2-4, the full variable domain reads GAGVSQSPSNKVTEKGKDVELRCDPISGHTALYWYRQSLGQGLEFLIYFQGNSAPDKSGLPSDRFSAERTGGSVSTLTIQRTQQEDSAVYLCASSLKGAGGVNIQYFGAGTRLSVL.

This clone appeared once. This sequence joins TRBV4-3 and TRBJ2-6; no clear D. In germline, CDR1 is LGHNA, CDR2 YSLEER. V lost 1 base and J 0 bases, leaving 7 bases between the germline ends. This CDR3 contains 16 residues. The CDR3 sequence is CASSQGQSSGANVLTF. As DNA, the CDR3 is TGCGCCAGCAGCCAAGGGCAGAGCTCTGGGGCCAACGTCCTGACTTTC.

The V call is TRBV30, the J call TRBJ2-2, with 7 bases matching TRBD1. With V trimmed by 2 bases and J by 3 bases, 6 bases remained unmatched. Looked up from germline, CDR1 is GTSNPN and CDR2 is SVGIG (reference sequence). The length of the CDR3 is 15 residues. CDR3 DNA: TGTGCCTGGAGTAAGAGGGGGCGGGACACCGGGGAGCTGTTTTTT. Its translation: CAWSKRGRDTGELFF.

V and J are TRBV4-3 and TRBJ1-1; 8 nucleotides agree with TRBD1. Trimming at V came to 4 bases and at J to 1 base, leaving 5 bases not matched to a gene. Germline-derived CDR1 and CDR2 are LGHNA and YSLEER. The CDR3 has 15 residues. The CDR3 bases are TGCGCCAGCAGCCCACAGGACAGGGCGAACACTGAAGCTTTCTTT. It is translated as CASSPQDRANTEAFF.

J is TRBJ2-7 and V is TRBV13; perhaps TRBD1 as D (6 bases). Deletions cut 5 bases from V and 2 bases from J, with 13 bases between. The CDR3 is made up of 14 amino acids. Germline-derived CDR1 and CDR2 are PRHDT and FYEKMQ (reference sequence). CDR3: CASSTDRRAYEQYF. The CDR3 nucleotides read TGTGCCAGCAGCACAGACAGGCGGGCCTACGAGCAGTACTTC.

This clone was recorded only once. The gene calls are TRBV18 and TRBJ1-5; D possibly corresponds to TRBD1 (5 bases). CDR1 is KGHSH, CDR2 LQKENI, per germline. V was pared by 8 bases and J by 6 bases, with 17 bases between. This CDR3 contains 14 residues. The CDR3, as DNA: TGTGCCAGCGCTACCGTGACAGTCGCTCAGCCCCAGCATTTT. It translates to CASATVTVAQPQHF. Full variable domain (rest looked up from reference TRBV18 and TRBJ1-5): NAGVMQNPRHLVRRRGQEARLRCSPMKGHSHVYWYRQLPEEGLKFMVYLQKENIIDESGMPKERFSAEFPKEGPSILRIQQVVRGDSAAYFCASATVTVAQPQHFGDGTRLSIL.

In regard to this clone: Other nucleotide sequences from this sample produce the same CDR3. The chain recombines TRBV7-3 with TRBJ2-3, with TRBD2 as a possible D gene (5 bases). This CDR3 contains 14 residues. The V end was cut by 3 bases, the J end by 0 bases, with 7 bases between. Germline assignment: CDR1 SGHTA and CDR2 FQGTGA. In DNA, the CDR3 is TGTGCCAGCAGCTTGGGAGTAAGCACAGATACGCAGTATTTT. Translation gives CASSLGVSTDTQYF.

V is TRBV6-6 and J is TRBJ1-5, with D unclear. Per germline, CDR1 MNHNY and CDR2 SVGAGI (reference sequence). The CDR3 runs to 14 residues. V lost 5 bases, J lost 0 bases, and 8 bases lay in between. The CDR3 DNA sequence: TGTGCCAGCAGTCCCGGTGATAGCAATCAGCCCCAGCATTTT. This gives the protein CASSPGDSNQPQHF.

In nucleotides, the CDR3 is TGTGCCTGGAGTGGGGGGACAGATAATGAAAAACTGTTTTTT. Protein sequence: CAWSGGTDNEKLFF. The V gene is TRBV30, the J gene TRBJ1-4, with 7 bases aligning to TRBD1. This CDR3 spans 14 amino acids. Unmatched junction bases numbered 3, after V lost 1 base and J lost 4 bases. The V gene's germline CDR1 is GTSNPN and CDR2 SVGIG (reference sequence).

In this sample, this clone turned up once. This specimen includes other DNA sequences encoding the same CDR3. V and J are TRBV5-1 and TRBJ1-2; tentative D call: TRBD1 (6 bases). Trimming removed 2 bases from V and 8 bases from J, with 10 bases in between. The germline gives CDR1 SGHRS, CDR2 YFSETQ. The CDR3 loop spans 12 amino acids. The CDR3 nucleotides are TGCGCCAGCAGCTTAAGGGGGGACGGCTACACCTTC. As protein: CASSLRGDGYTF. The full variable domain, with the rest looked up from reference TRBV5-1 and TRBJ1-2, is KAGVTQTPRYLIKTRGQQVTLSCSPISGHRSVSWYQQTPGQGLQFLFEYFSETQRNKGNFPGRFSGRQFSNSRSEMNVSTLELGDSALYLCASSLRGDGYTFGSGTRLTVV.

This rearrangement joins TRBV7-3 to TRBJ2-5, with 7 bases lining up with TRBD1. CDR1 and CDR2 from the germline V gene are SGHTA and FQGTGA. Trimming at V came to 1 base and at J to 2 bases, leaving 4 bases not matched to a gene. This CDR3 comprises 15 residues. Here the CDR3 DNA reads TGTGCCAGCAGCTTAATCGGGACAGAACAAGAGACCCAGTACTTC. Translated, it gives CASSLIGTEQETQYF.

The chain carries TRBV25-1 and TRBJ2-1; 12 bases are a match to TRBD2. Trimming cost V 8 bases and J 7 bases; bases outside gene matches: 9. CDR1 is MGHDK, CDR2 SYGVNS, per germline. The CDR3 has 15 amino acids. The CDR3 DNA reads as TGTGCCAGCGGAGGGCTAGCGGGAGGGAGGAATGAGCAGTTCTTC. Its translation is CASGGLAGGRNEQFF.

This chain connects TRBV7-8 to TRBJ2-7; 8 nucleotides match TRBD2. V was pared by 4 bases and J by 2 bases, with 13 bases of the junction left unmatched. In germline, CDR1 is SGHVS, CDR2 FQNEAQ. The CDR3 is 17 amino acids. DNA for the CDR3: TGTGCCAGCAGCTCCCATGGACCGGGGGGGTCTCCCTACGAGCAGTACTTC. Protein sequence: CASSSHGPGGSPYEQYF.